The 5 T cell receptor beta chains listed next were all sequenced from one sample in a study of T cells in Graves' hyperthyroidism and ophthalmopathy. Researchers amplified the TCR beta CDR3 regions from RNA transcripts. The HTBI primer set drove a first-round RT-PCR of the TCR CDR3. Each CDR3 protein is one row after TCRdb ran MiXCR on the multiplex PCR reads. The table lists nearly 750,000 distinct CDR3 sequences, approximately 40% of them singletons. Sequencing was done on a sample of blood. The receptors were sampled from a woman aged 40 to 50 with Graves' hyperthyroidism.

This clonotype was recorded many times. The rearrangement links TRBV20-1 to TRBJ1-1, with 7 nucleotides matching TRBD1. J lost 0 bases, V lost 3 bases, and 7 bases had no gene match. CDR1 and CDR2 (germline): DFQATT, SNEGSKA (reference sequence). The CDR3 is made up of 15 amino acids. The CDR3 nucleotides are TGCAGTGCTAGTCGAGGGGGCCAAATGAACACTGAAGCTTTCTTT. Its protein is CSASRGGQMNTEAFF.

V usage is TRBV20-1 and J usage is TRBJ2-5; D may correspond to TRBD1 or TRBD2 (5 bases each). CDR1 is DFQATT, CDR2 SNEGSKA, per germline (reference sequence). This CDR3 contains 13 residues. V was trimmed by 4 bases and J by 4 bases, leaving 13 bases between them. CDR3 nucleotides: TGCAGTGCTATGGGGCTAGCTCGAGAGACCCAGTACTTC. It yields the protein CSAMGLARETQYF.

Comment on this clonotype: The junction shows a germline mismatch at one end, possibly a read error. CDR3 bases: TGTGCCAGCAGGGAAGACATTGCGGAGTACAGGGATCTATTCGGCTACACCTTC. It is translated as CASREDIAEYRDLFGYTF. V gene TRBV6-1 combines with J gene TRBJ1-2; a possible D gene is TRBD1 (6 bases). The germline CDR1 and CDR2 sequences are MNHNS and SASEGT. The CDR3 is 18 residues long.

This clonotype was seen a single time. Its ends do not fully match the called genes, so a read error is possible. This chain links TRBV2 with TRBJ1-1, with TRBD1 matching 8 bases. CDR3 length equals 15 residues. CDR1 SNHLY and CDR2 FYNNEI come from the germline V gene. The CDR3 loop reads CASSSTGAMNTEASF. The CDR3 DNA reads as TGTGCCAGCAGTTCGACAGGGGCCATGAACACTGAAGCTTCCTTT.

V gene TRBV19 combines with J gene TRBJ2-4; 10 bases line up with TRBD2. From germline, CDR1 is LNHDA and CDR2 SQIVND (reference sequence). J was trimmed by 1 base and V by 10 bases; bases with no gene match: 7. This CDR3 has 15 amino acids. The CDR3 region is CATASGGQAKNIQYF. CDR3 nucleotides: TGTGCCACAGCTAGCGGGGGACAGGCCAAAAACATTCAGTACTTC. The complete variable domain, with remaining parts taken from reference TRBV19 and TRBJ2-4, reads DGGITQSPKYLFRKEGQNVTLSCEQNLNHDAMYWYRQDPGQGLRLIYYSQIVNDFQKGDIAEGYSVSREKKESFPLTVTSAQKNPTAFYLCATASGGQAKNIQYFGAGTRLSVL.